These 10 T cell receptor beta chains share one sample of origin, sequenced in a study of cytomegalovirus exposure and HLA in healthy donors. Produced via immunoSEQ multiplex PCR; TCRdb's table is partial and in-frame only. The sample gives about 140,000 clones, roughly 90% of which show up once; about 4.9% is in the top ten. Sequenced material: PBMCs. These TCRs come from a man between 18 and 35 years old in good health and CMV-seropositive.

Worth noting for this clone: The identical CDR3 is also encoded by other nucleotide sequences in the sample. The J gene is TRBJ1-2, the V gene TRBV5-1; D unclear. This CDR3 contains 13 residues. Between the trimmed V and J ends, which lost 0 bases and 2 bases, there was a span of 5 bases. Per the germline V gene, CDR1 is SGHRS and CDR2 is YFSETQ. Written as DNA, the CDR3 is TGCGCCAGCAGCTTGGACTCCAACTATGGCTACACCTTC. Protein: CASSLDSNYGYTF.

This chain joins TRBV5-1 and TRBJ2-2; TRBD2 matches 10 bases. The CDR3 sequence is 19 residues long. The germline gives CDR1 SGHRS, CDR2 YFSETQ. V lost 0 bases to trimming and J lost 3 bases; unmatched junction nucleotides: 11. CDR3 in amino acids: CASSLASGGSRWDTGELFF. The CDR3, as DNA: TGCGCCAGCAGCTTGGCTAGCGGGGGATCCAGATGGGACACCGGGGAGCTGTTTTTT.

The genes are TRBV9 and TRBJ1-1; TRBD1 might be the D (5 bases). The CDR3 sequence is 13 residues long. Germline V gene sequence: CDR1 SGDLS, CDR2 YYNGEE. The ends were cut back, 3 bases at V and 4 bases at J, with 10 bases in the middle. The CDR3 is CASSEYRGTEAFF. The CDR3 nucleotides are TGTGCCAGCAGCGAGTATAGGGGCACTGAAGCTTTCTTT.

V gene TRBV19 combines with J gene TRBJ1-1; TRBD1 matches at 8 bases. V lost 5 bases, J lost 5 bases, and 4 bases stayed unmatched. This CDR3 is built from 13 residues. The germline V gene encodes CDR1 LNHDA and CDR2 SQIVND (reference sequence). CDR3 in DNA: TGTGCCAGTAGTCGACAGGGGAGGACTGAAGCTTTCTTT. Translated: CASSRQGRTEAFF.

The chain combines TRBV2 with TRBJ2-2, with D possibly being TRBD1 (5 bases). The V end was cut by 2 bases, the J end by 3 bases, with 7 bases between. The CDR3 sequence is 14 residues long. Germline V gene data show CDR1 as SNHLY and CDR2 as FYNNEI. CDR3 DNA: TGTGCCAGCAGTGAACAGGGTTACACCGGGGAGCTGTTTTTT. It codes for CASSEQGYTGELFF.

This rearrangement joins TRBV6-6 to TRBJ1-2; 7 bases fit TRBD1. Germline loops: CDR1 MNHNY, CDR2 SVGAGI (reference sequence). With V trimmed by 2 bases and J by 6 bases, 9 bases remained unmatched. CDR3 length: 15 residues. The CDR3 loop is CASSYNRGLNNGYTF. The CDR3, as DNA: TGTGCCAGCAGTTACAATAGGGGGCTGAATAATGGCTACACCTTC.

The V and J genes are TRBV7-8 and TRBJ2-3; a weak D match, TRBD2 (5 bases). Per germline, CDR1 SGHVS and CDR2 FQNEAQ. Deletions cut 4 bases from V and 7 bases from J, with 9 bases between. CDR3 size: 12 residues. The CDR3 DNA follows: TGTGCCAGCAGCTCCCGGGATAATACGCAGTATTTT. As protein: CASSSRDNTQYF.

The CDR3 DNA follows: TGTGCCAGCAGCGTCTCTCAGCCCCAGCATTTT. As protein: CASSVSQPQHF. This rearrangement joins TRBV6-1 to TRBJ1-5; the D is unclear. The CDR3 runs 11 residues. Germline V lookup: CDR1 MNHNS, CDR2 SASEGT. V was clipped by 6 bases and J by 6 bases, with 6 bases between them.

This chain uses TRBV30 with TRBJ1-2; 8 bases are shared with TRBD1. CDR1 GTSNPN and CDR2 SVGIG come from the germline V gene (reference sequence). This CDR3 spans 15 amino acids. Trimming cost V 4 bases and J 5 bases; bases outside gene matches: 12. The DNA of the CDR3 is TGTGCCTGGAAGGGTTGGCAGGGGGCATCGTATGGCTACACCTTC. Its protein is CAWKGWQGASYGYTF.

The rearrangement joins TRBV6-1 to TRBJ1-4; D is unresolved. Trimming removed 4 bases from V and 8 bases from J, with 11 bases in between. Germline lookup yields CDR1 MNHNS and CDR2 SASEGT. The CDR3 contains 13 residues. The CDR3, as DNA: TGTGCCAGCAGTGCTGTCAGGTCCGAAAAACTGTTTTTT. Translation: CASSAVRSEKLFF.